A selection of T cell receptor beta chains follows, all from one sample in a study of blood T cell repertoires in COVID-19. The protocol was immunoSEQ multiplex PCR, while the TCRdb copy is restricted to in-frame clones and leaves out a portion. The table shows roughly 380,000 clones, with roughly nine tenths occurring only once. Sample: PBMCs or T cells enriched from blood (not recorded which). All receptors derive from a woman aged 25 to 39 who had recovered from COVID-19. The CDR3 runs from the conserved cysteine through the conserved F or W. The D gene is left open where the match is weak. Size is omitted from some rows. Given values are once, few, many or a class for expanded clones.

v_gene	abundance	d_gene	j_gene	CDR3nt	CDR3aa
TRBV19	NA	NA	TRBJ2-3	TGTGCCAGTAGTACCCCGGGACTTAGCACAGATACGCAGTATTTT	CASSTPGLSTDTQYF
TRBV9	NA	TRBD2	TRBJ2-7	TGTGCCAGCAGCGTGTCGGCGGGAGGGCACGAGCAGTACTTC	CASSVSAGGHEQYF
TRBV23-1	NA	NA	TRBJ1-1	TGCGCCAGCAGTCAGTCAGACACAATGAACACTGAAGCTTTCTTT	CASSQSDTMNTEAFF
TRBV7-3	NA	NA	TRBJ2-7	TGTGCCAGCGGCCTTAGTGGAGGGTCTGCCGAGCAGTACTTC	CASGLSGGSAEQYF
TRBV3-1/TRBV3-2	NA	TRBD2	TRBJ2-1	TGTGCCAGCAGGCGAGAAAGCGGGGCGTACAATGAGCAGTTCTTC	CASRRESGAYNEQFF
TRBV5-1	few	NA	TRBJ2-2	TGCGCCAGCAGCTTGGACAGGGTTCCGGACACCGGGGAGCTGTTTTTT	CASSLDRVPDTGELFF
TRBV18	NA	NA	TRBJ1-4	TGTGCCAGCTCACCAAACCCCGGTAGGGTGAAGGGGAATGAAAAACTGTTTTTT	CASSPNPGRVKGNEKLFF
TRBV6-1	NA	NA	TRBJ1-5	TGTGCCAGCAGTGAATTGGCGGTGCCCCAGCATTTT	CASSELAVPQHF
TRBV27	NA	NA	TRBJ2-7	TGTGCCAGCAGCAGGACTGGGACCTACGAGCAGTACTTC	CASSRTGTYEQYF
TRBV19	NA	NA	TRBJ1-5	TGTGCCAGTAGTCCGGGGGGGGACAAAAGACAGCCCCAGCATTTT	CASSPGGDKRQPQHF
TRBV10-1	NA	TRBD2	TRBJ2-7	TGCGCCAGCAGTGAGGGGCAACTAGCGTTCGGCGAGCAGTACTTC	CASSEGQLAFGEQYF
TRBV2	NA	NA	TRBJ2-2	TGTGCCAGCAGTGATAGGGCAGGGCACACCGGGGAGCTGTTTTTT	CASSDRAGHTGELFF
TRBV7-2	NA	NA	TRBJ1-1	TGTGCCAGCTCCAGGGATGGGAACACTGAAGCTTTCTTT	CASSRDGNTEAFF
TRBV27	NA	TRBD2	TRBJ2-3	TGTGCCAGCACCTCTAGCGGGAGGTCAGCTAGCACAGATACGCAGTATTTT	CASTSSGRSASTDTQYF
TRBV5-1	NA	NA	TRBJ2-1	TGCGCCAGCAGCTCCTCCGAGCGGTATGAGCAGTTCTTC	CASSSSERYEQFF
TRBV5-5	once	NA	TRBJ2-5	TGTGCCAGCAGCTTGGGGGCGGGGCTCCAGACCCAGTACTTC	CASSLGAGLQTQYF
TRBV4-1	NA	TRBD1	TRBJ1-2	TGCGCCAGCAGCCCAAGAGGGACAGGGTTTTATGGCTACACCTTC	CASSPRGTGFYGYTF
TRBV7-8	NA	NA	TRBJ2-7	TGTGCCAGCAGCTTAAGAGGGGGAAACCCCTTTGGCGAGCAGTACTTC	CASSLRGGNPFGEQYF
TRBV5-1	NA	NA	TRBJ1-4	TGCGCCAGCAGCTTGGGACAACAGAATGAAAAACTGTTTTTT	CASSLGQQNEKLFF
TRBV14	NA	TRBD1	TRBJ1-1	TGTGCCAGCAGCCGCACAGGGGGCACTGAAGCTTTCTTT	CASSRTGGTEAFF
TRBV27	once	TRBD1	TRBJ1-1	TGTGCCAGCAGTTTATCCTGGGACAGCAACACTGAAGCTTTCTTT	CASSLSWDSNTEAFF
TRBV19	NA	TRBD1	TRBJ2-7	TGTGCCAGTAACCAACCGGGACAGGGATTCTACGAGCAGTACTTC	CASNQPGQGFYEQYF
TRBV29-1	NA	NA	TRBJ1-3	TGCAGCGTGTTATCCAACACCATATATTTT	CSVLSNTIYF
TRBV24-1	NA	NA	TRBJ1-2	TGTGCCACCAGTGATTTTGAGGGCTCTGGCTACACCTTC	CATSDFEGSGYTF
TRBV5-1	NA	NA	TRBJ1-2	TGCGCCAGCAGCTTGGAACAGGTTGGCTACACCTTC	CASSLEQVGYTF
TRBV7-9	NA	TRBD1	TRBJ1-5	TGTGCCAGCAGCCACGGACAGGGGAGTATCTTGCCCCAGCATTTT	CASSHGQGSILPQHF
TRBV7-9	once	NA	TRBJ1-2	TGTGCCAGCAGCTCCCCTTCAAGAGACTATGGTGGCTACACCTTC	CASSSPSRDYGGYTF
TRBV5-1	NA	TRBD2	TRBJ2-1	TGCGCCAGCAGCTCAGAGGGACTAGCGTTGTACAATGAGCAGTTCTTC	CASSSEGLALYNEQFF
TRBV4-1	NA	NA	TRBJ1-2	TGCGCCAGCAGCCAAGAGGGAGTGGGGTATGGCTACACCTTC	CASSQEGVGYGYTF
TRBV5-1	NA	TRBD1	TRBJ2-5	TGCGCCAGCAGCTTTGGACAGGGTCAAGAGACCCAGTACTTC	CASSFGQGQETQYF
TRBV7-2	NA	NA	TRBJ1-4	TGTGCCAGCAGCGCAACAGGGAATGAAAAACTGTTTTTT	CASSATGNEKLFF
TRBV19	NA	NA	TRBJ1-1	TGTGCCAGTAGTATCAATCCCGGGGGGCGGATCACTGAAGCTTTCTTT	CASSINPGGRITEAFF
TRBV5-1	NA	TRBD1	TRBJ2-7	TGCGCCAGCAGCTTGCAGGGACAGGGCGCCGAGCAGTACTTC	CASSLQGQGAEQYF
TRBV4-2	once	TRBD1	TRBJ2-1	TGTGCCAGCAGCCGCGTGGCGGGACAGGATGTTGAGCAGTTCTTC	CASSRVAGQDVEQFF
TRBV7-2	few	TRBD2	TRBJ2-1	TGTGCCAGCAGCTTAGAAGGGACTAGCGGGAGGTTCAACAATGAGCAGTTCTTC	CASSLEGTSGRFNNEQFF
TRBV3-1/TRBV3-2	NA	TRBD2	TRBJ2-7	TGTGCCAGCAGCCACCACTGGCGGGGGGACTCCTACGAGCAGTACTTC	CASSHHWRGDSYEQYF
TRBV5-4	NA	NA	TRBJ2-2	TGTGCCAGCAGCTTGAATGAAGGGGCCGGGGAGCTGTTTTTT	CASSLNEGAGELFF
TRBV18	once	NA	TRBJ1-2	TGTGCCAGCTCACGAGGAATGGACTATGGCTACACCTTC	CASSRGMDYGYTF
TRBV5-1	NA	TRBD2	TRBJ2-1	TGCGCCAGCAGCTTGGCCCTAGCGGACTACAATGAGCAGTTCTTC	CASSLALADYNEQFF
TRBV6-5	NA	NA	TRBJ2-1	TGTGCCAGCAGGTCCTTATATGACAATGAGCAGTTCTTC	CASRSLYDNEQFF
TRBV18	few	NA	TRBJ1-5	TGTGCCAGCTCAGCCCGGGACAACAATCAGCCCCAGCATTTT	CASSARDNNQPQHF
TRBV5-1	NA	NA	TRBJ1-1	TGCGCCAGCAGCTTGGAGGCAGCGGGAAACACTGAAGCTTTCTTT	CASSLEAAGNTEAFF
TRBV30	NA	NA	TRBJ1-5	TGTGCCTGGGCGACAGATAGCAATCAGCCCCAGCATTTT	CAWATDSNQPQHF
TRBV6-5	NA	TRBD1	TRBJ2-2	TGTGCCAGCAGTACGACAGGGGGCGTTATCGGGGAGCTGTTTTTT	CASSTTGGVIGELFF
TRBV7-2	NA	TRBD2	TRBJ2-5	TGTGCCAGCAGCTTTAGCGGGAGTCAAGAGACCCAGTACTTC	CASSFSGSQETQYF
TRBV9	once	NA	TRBJ2-2	TGTGCCAGCAGCGTAAGCTCTAGGGGCCAATACACCGGGGAGCTGTTTTTT	CASSVSSRGQYTGELFF
TRBV11-2	NA	TRBD2	TRBJ2-3	TGTGCCAGCAGCCGAATCATGCGGGAGGCCGCAACGCAGTATTTT	CASSRIMREAATQYF
TRBV7-6	NA	TRBD2	TRBJ2-1	TGTGCCAGCAATAGCGGGGGGGCCTTCAATGAGCAGTTCTTC	CASNSGGAFNEQFF
TRBV2	NA	NA	TRBJ1-3	TGTGCCAGCACCCCTCGGAGGGTCTCTGGAAACACCATATATTTT	CASTPRRVSGNTIYF
TRBV15	NA	NA	TRBJ2-1	TGTGCCACCCGGGTTTTGGTTAGCTCCTACAATGAGCAGTTCTTC	CATRVLVSSYNEQFF
TRBV7-9	NA	TRBD2	TRBJ2-7	TGTGCCAGCAGCTTCCCCGGACTAGCGGGGGAGGGCGAGCAGTACTTC	CASSFPGLAGEGEQYF
TRBV13	NA	TRBD2	TRBJ2-1	TGTGCCAGCAGCTTAGGATCTAGCGGGAGAAATGAGCAGTTCTTC	CASSLGSSGRNEQFF
TRBV7-9	NA	NA	TRBJ1-1	TGTGCCAGCAGCTTAGGGTCGGGCACTGAAGCTTTCTTT	CASSLGSGTEAFF
TRBV5-4	NA	NA	TRBJ2-3	TGTGCCAGCAGCGATCTTAAAACAGGGGGGGGCACAGATACGCAGTATTTT	CASSDLKTGGGTDTQYF
TRBV18	NA	NA	TRBJ1-1	TGTGCCAGCTCCCTAAATCCCGGACGAGGAGGGACTGAAGCTTTCTTT	CASSLNPGRGGTEAFF
TRBV10-3	NA	NA	TRBJ2-4	TGTGCCATCAGAGAGGCGGGTGCCAAAAACATTCAGTACTTC	CAIREAGAKNIQYF
TRBV30	NA	NA	TRBJ2-3	TGTGCCTGGAGTGCCTCCCGCACAGATACGCAGTATTTT	CAWSASRTDTQYF